A selection of T cell receptor beta chains follows, all from one sample in a study of technical replicates of blood from several donors. Profiled with immunoSEQ multiplex PCR; TCRdb holds only in-frame clones, not every one. This sample carries tens of thousands of clones, around 94% of them seen once, and the ten largest clones take approximately 0.4%. Sequencing used T cells isolated from PBMCs. Source of these receptors: a human donor in good health. Each CDR3 is given with its conserved first and last residue. The D gene is left open where the match is weak. Not all rows give a size; the values are once, few, many and, for expanded clones, a class.

J gene: TRBJ2-5; V gene: TRBV5-1; clone size: .; D gene: .; CDR3 protein: CASSLLLEGTQYF; CDR3 DNA: TGCGCCAGCAGCTTGTTACTAGAGGGGACCCAGTACTTC
J gene: TRBJ1-4; V gene: TRBV7-6; clone size: .; D gene: .; CDR3 protein: CASSSGLWEKLFF; CDR3 DNA: TGTGCCAGCAGCTCAGGCCTATGGGAAAAACTGTTTTTT
J gene: TRBJ2-2; V gene: TRBV5-5; clone size: .; D gene: .; CDR3 protein: CASSFIIRDTVTGELFF; CDR3 DNA: TGTGCCAGCAGCTTCATCATCCGGGACACCGTGACCGGGGAGCTGTTTTTT
J gene: TRBJ2-1; V gene: TRBV6-5; clone size: .; D gene: TRBD2; CDR3 protein: CASSYEGGTYNEQFF; CDR3 DNA: TGTGCCAGCAGTTATGAGGGAGGGACCTACAATGAGCAGTTCTTC
J gene: TRBJ2-2; V gene: TRBV27; clone size: .; D gene: .; CDR3 protein: CASSLQRVSGELFF; CDR3 DNA: TGTGCCAGCAGTCTCCAGCGGGTTTCCGGGGAGCTGTTTTTT
J gene: TRBJ2-1; V gene: TRBV27; clone size: .; D gene: .; CDR3 protein: CASSLTVSYLDEQFF; CDR3 DNA: TGTGCCAGCAGTTTAACGGTCTCCTACTTGGATGAGCAGTTCTTC
J gene: TRBJ1-1; V gene: TRBV9; clone size: .; D gene: .; CDR3 protein: CASSVDPAGTNEAFF; CDR3 DNA: TGTGCCAGCAGCGTAGATCCGGCCGGAACTAATGAAGCTTTCTTT
J gene: TRBJ2-2; V gene: TRBV7-9; clone size: .; D gene: .; CDR3 protein: CASSLELGGELFF; CDR3 DNA: TGTGCCAGCAGCTTAGAACTCGGCGGGGAGCTGTTTTTT
J gene: TRBJ1-1; V gene: TRBV7-3; clone size: .; D gene: .; CDR3 protein: CASSFTGNTEAFF; CDR3 DNA: TGTGCCAGCAGCTTTACAGGGAACACTGAAGCTTTCTTT
J gene: TRBJ2-2; V gene: TRBV6-4; clone size: .; D gene: .; CDR3 protein: CASSGIRGGELFF; CDR3 DNA: TGTGCCAGCAGTGGAATTAGAGGCGGGGAGCTGTTTTTT
J gene: TRBJ2-1; V gene: TRBV28; clone size: .; D gene: TRBD2; CDR3 protein: CASSINKRESSYNEQFF; CDR3 DNA: TGTGCCAGCAGTATAAATAAGCGGGAGAGCTCCTACAATGAGCAGTTCTTC
J gene: TRBJ1-3; V gene: TRBV5-4; clone size: .; D gene: .; CDR3 protein: CASSHDSGAGNTIYF; CDR3 DNA: TGTGCCAGCAGCCACGATTCAGGGGCTGGAAACACCATATATTTT
J gene: TRBJ2-3; V gene: TRBV10-1; clone size: .; D gene: .; CDR3 protein: CASPRGGANTDTQYF; CDR3 DNA: TGCGCCAGCCCGCGCGGGGGCGCTAACACAGATACGCAGTATTTT
J gene: TRBJ1-1; V gene: TRBV10-3; clone size: .; D gene: .; CDR3 protein: CAISLTVNTEAFF; CDR3 DNA: TGTGCCATCAGCTTAACAGTGAACACTGAAGCTTTCTTT
J gene: TRBJ1-4; V gene: TRBV5-1; clone size: .; D gene: TRBD1; CDR3 protein: CASSFPHGDSNEKLFF; CDR3 DNA: TGCGCCAGCAGCTTTCCCCACGGGGACAGTAATGAAAAACTGTTTTTT
J gene: TRBJ2-5; V gene: TRBV19; clone size: .; D gene: .; CDR3 protein: CASRQLDSQETQYF; CDR3 DNA: TGTGCCAGTAGGCAACTAGATTCGCAAGAGACCCAGTACTTC
J gene: TRBJ2-7; V gene: TRBV6-6; clone size: .; D gene: .; CDR3 protein: CASSTGYYEQYF; CDR3 DNA: TGTGCCAGCAGTACAGGGTACTACGAGCAGTACTTC
J gene: TRBJ2-1; V gene: TRBV6-4; clone size: few; D gene: TRBD2; CDR3 protein: CASSGGLAGDEQFF; CDR3 DNA: TGTGCCAGCAGTGGGGGACTAGCGGGAGATGAGCAGTTCTTC
J gene: TRBJ2-7; V gene: TRBV10-3; clone size: .; D gene: TRBD2; CDR3 protein: CAISDVAGGPYEQYF; CDR3 DNA: TGTGCCATCAGTGATGTTGCGGGAGGCCCGTACGAGCAGTACTTC
J gene: TRBJ1-1; V gene: TRBV29-1; clone size: .; D gene: TRBD1; CDR3 protein: CSVATRGTGWAEAFF; CDR3 DNA: TGCAGCGTTGCCACTCGCGGGACAGGGTGGGCTGAAGCTTTCTTT
J gene: TRBJ2-5; V gene: TRBV19; clone size: .; D gene: .; CDR3 protein: CASSIQDGGIWKTQYF; CDR3 DNA: TGTGCCAGTAGTATACAGGACGGGGGAATTTGGAAGACCCAGTACTTC
J gene: TRBJ2-1; V gene: TRBV9; clone size: once; D gene: .; CDR3 protein: CASSVVVAASSYNEQFF; CDR3 DNA: TGTGCCAGCAGCGTAGTAGTAGCGGCAAGCTCCTACAATGAGCAGTTCTTC
J gene: TRBJ1-1; V gene: TRBV5-1; clone size: once; D gene: .; CDR3 protein: CASSAMTGNTEAFF; CDR3 DNA: TGCGCCAGCAGCGCAATGACAGGGAACACTGAAGCTTTCTTT
J gene: TRBJ2-7; V gene: TRBV7-2; clone size: .; D gene: .; CDR3 protein: CASPLRETYEQYF; CDR3 DNA: TGTGCCAGCCCCCTGAGGGAAACCTACGAGCAGTACTTC
J gene: TRBJ2-2; V gene: TRBV19; clone size: .; D gene: .; CDR3 protein: CASSIGRAGELFF; CDR3 DNA: TGTGCCAGTAGTATAGGGAGGGCCGGGGAGCTGTTTTTT
J gene: TRBJ2-7; V gene: TRBV2; clone size: .; D gene: TRBD1; CDR3 protein: CATNRGDSYEQYF; CDR3 DNA: TGTGCCACGAACAGGGGGGACTCCTACGAGCAGTACTTC
J gene: TRBJ2-5; V gene: TRBV7-9; clone size: .; D gene: TRBD2; CDR3 protein: CASSLGTSGRWETQYF; CDR3 DNA: TGTGCCAGCAGCTTAGGGACTAGCGGGAGGTGGGAGACCCAGTACTTC
J gene: TRBJ1-1; V gene: TRBV6-4; clone size: .; D gene: .; CDR3 protein: CASTAVAGGTEAFF; CDR3 DNA: TGTGCCAGCACGGCGGTCGCGGGTGGGACTGAAGCTTTCTTT
J gene: TRBJ1-2; V gene: TRBV6-1; clone size: .; D gene: .; CDR3 protein: CASSELGGTVNYGYTF; CDR3 DNA: TGTGCCAGCAGTGAACTCGGCGGGACGGTCAACTATGGCTACACCTTC
J gene: TRBJ2-7; V gene: TRBV6-6; clone size: .; D gene: .; CDR3 protein: CASSYRWTVTSYEQYF; CDR3 DNA: TGTGCCAGCAGTTACCGCTGGACAGTAACCTCCTACGAGCAGTACTTC
J gene: TRBJ2-3; V gene: TRBV5-8; clone size: .; D gene: .; CDR3 protein: CASREQGGTDTQYF; CDR3 DNA: TGTGCCAGCAGGGAACAGGGGGGGACAGATACGCAGTATTTT
J gene: TRBJ1-2; V gene: TRBV11-2; clone size: .; D gene: .; CDR3 protein: CASSSVGYTF; CDR3 DNA: TGTGCCAGCAGCTCTGTTGGCTACACCTTC
J gene: TRBJ2-5; V gene: TRBV27; clone size: .; D gene: .; CDR3 protein: CASSLSQGTRETQYF; CDR3 DNA: TGTGCCAGCAGTTTGTCACAGGGAACTCGAGAGACCCAGTACTTC
J gene: TRBJ2-3; V gene: TRBV2; clone size: .; D gene: TRBD2; CDR3 protein: CAAGLALSTDTQYF; CDR3 DNA: TGTGCCGCGGGACTAGCCCTTAGCACAGATACGCAGTATTTT
J gene: TRBJ2-2; V gene: TRBV27; clone size: .; D gene: TRBD1; CDR3 protein: CASSLFTGTGGTGELFF; CDR3 DNA: TGTGCCAGCAGTCTTTTTACCGGGACAGGGGGCACCGGGGAGCTGTTTTTT
J gene: TRBJ1-6; V gene: TRBV30; clone size: .; D gene: .; CDR3 protein: CAWAEGLLGAYNSPLHF; CDR3 DNA: TGTGCCTGGGCAGAGGGACTTCTTGGTGCTTATAATTCACCCCTCCACTTT
J gene: TRBJ1-5; V gene: TRBV30; clone size: once; D gene: TRBD1; CDR3 protein: CAWTTGGNQPQHF; CDR3 DNA: TGTGCCTGGACAACAGGGGGCAATCAGCCCCAGCATTTT